One and the same sample provided the 20 T cell receptor beta chains below, sequenced in a study of blood T cells in healthy people across ages. It was with a sample-barcoded 5' primer and a J-beta primer mix that a second PCR of roughly 7 to 12 cycles was run. TCRdb used MiXCR to reprocess the 5' RACE reads, holding one entry per CDR3 protein. The data show hundreds of thousands of distinct CDR3 sequences, around 50% seen once. Input material: blood. These receptors were taken from an elderly man in good health.

This chain links TRBV24-1 with TRBJ2-5; 9 bases map to TRBD1. Trimming at V came to 3 bases and at J to 5 bases, leaving 9 bases not matched to a gene. CDR1 KGHDR and CDR2 SFDVKD come from the germline V gene. This CDR3 is built from 16 residues. The CDR3 DNA is TGTGCCACCAGTGATACCGGACAGGGGACGTGGGAGACCCAGTACTTC. Residues: CATSDTGQGTWETQYF.

The chain links TRBV7-9 to TRBJ2-5; 10 nucleotides align to TRBD2. This CDR3 has 18 residues. CDR1 is SEHNR, CDR2 FQNEAQ, per germline (reference sequence). V gave up 1 base and J gave up 6 bases; unmatched junction bases: 14. The CDR3 region is CASSLDSSASGRMKTQYF. Here the CDR3 DNA reads TGTGCCAGCAGCTTAGACAGTTCGGCTAGCGGGAGAATGAAGACCCAGTACTTC.

CDR3: CASSYDPLTSGSKESYNEQFF. In DNA, the CDR3 is TGTGCCAGCAGTTACGACCCCCTTACTAGCGGGAGCAAGGAATCCTACAATGAGCAGTTCTTC. This rearrangement joins TRBV6-2 or TRBV6-3 to TRBJ2-1; 11 nucleotides align to TRBD2. This CDR3 comprises 21 residues. Unmatched junction bases numbered 16, after V lost 2 bases and J lost 1 base. Per the germline V gene, CDR1 is MNHEY and CDR2 is SVGEGT.

A few counts support this clonotype. This rearrangement joins TRBV7-2 to TRBJ2-5, with 8 bases fitting TRBD2. The junction had 7 bases not matched to a gene; V was cut back by 6 bases and J by 1 base. Germline V gene lookup returns CDR1 SGHTA and CDR2 FQGNSA. The CDR3 spans 15 residues. CDR3 DNA sequence: TGTGCCAGCAGTCAGGGCGGGGGGCGCCAAGAGACCCAGTACTTC. Residues: CASSQGGGRQETQYF.

The chain is built from TRBV3-1 and TRBJ2-1, with 7 bases fitting TRBD1. Germline values: CDR1 LGHDT, CDR2 YNNKEL (reference sequence). The CDR3 is made up of 16 amino acids. V dropped 5 bases and J dropped 13; count of bases not matched to a gene: 20. The CDR3 region has the DNA TGTGCCAGCAGCGGATCCGGGACAGCGAGCCAAGAGACCCAGTTCTTC. This encodes CASSGSGTASQETQFF.

Ten or more counts support this clonotype. The V and J genes are TRBV28 and TRBJ2-3; D is undetermined. This CDR3 comprises 14 residues. CDR1 and CDR2 (germline): MDHEN, SYDVKM. Trimming stripped 8 bases from V and 1 base from J, with 13 bases between. CDR3 DNA: TGTGCCAGCCAATCTTCCCTGGGCACAGATACGCAGTATTTT. This gives the protein CASQSSLGTDTQYF.

J is TRBJ2-3 and V is TRBV7-2; 10 nucleotides line up with TRBD2. The CDR3 contains 17 residues. With 0 bases clipped from V and 5 bases from J, the junction kept 8 bases outside the gene matches. Looked up from germline, CDR1 is SGHTA and CDR2 is FQGNSA. CDR3 protein: CASSLAVIAGGVDTQYF. The CDR3, as DNA: TGTGCCAGCAGCTTAGCGGTAATAGCGGGAGGAGTAGATACGCAGTATTTT.

This clonotype was detected only a few times. The chain is built from TRBV4-2 and TRBJ2-5, with D possibly TRBD2 on 5 matching bases. The DNA end is a closer match to TRBJ2-7, so the J assignment may be wrong. The germline gives CDR1 LGHNA, CDR2 YNFKEQ. The CDR3 consists of 14 residues. The CDR3 loop reads CASSQDTGFYEQYF. Here the CDR3 DNA reads TGTGCCAGCAGCCAAGATACGGGATTCTACGAGCAGTACTTC.

This clonotype was observed once. This sequence joins TRBV15 and TRBJ2-3, with 8 bases identical to TRBD1. CDR3 length: 16 residues. Trimming took 3 bases from V and 1 from J; bases not matched to a gene: 6. Germline CDR1 LNHNV, CDR2 YYDKDF (reference sequence). CDR3 nucleotides: TGTGCCACCAGCAGGACCGGACAGGGCCGCACAGATACGCAGTATTTT. It codes for CATSRTGQGRTDTQYF.

This chain uses TRBV9 with TRBJ1-5; 7 nucleotides line up with TRBD1. CDR3 length equals 15 residues. In germline, CDR1 is SGDLS, CDR2 YYNGEE. The trim removed 3 bases at V and 4 bases at J, leaving 7 bases unmatched. The CDR3 DNA reads TGTGCCAGCAGCGGAGTAGGGGGCCCAAATCAGCCCCAGCATTTT. Its translation: CASSGVGGPNQPQHF.

There are a few counts of this clonotype. The chain links TRBV12-3 or TRBV12-4 to TRBJ2-6; D call uncertain. Trimming removed 6 bases at V and 1 base at J, with 16 bases between. The CDR3 is 17 amino acids. The CDR3 bases are TGTGCCAGCAGAATGCTACGGACGGAGTCTGGGGCCAACGTCCTGACTTTC. Protein sequence: CASRMLRTESGANVLTF.

This clonotype was observed a few times. The V gene is TRBV9, the J gene TRBJ2-3; D not resolved. Trimming took 8 bases from V and 5 from J, leaving 21 bases between them. The germline CDR1 and CDR2 sequences are SGDLS and YYNGEE. The CDR3 has 15 residues. This CDR3 reads CASSPPGGLGDTQYF. CDR3 coding DNA: TGTGCCAGTAGCCCCCCCGGCGGCCTGGGAGATACGCAGTATTTT.

This clonotype was seen more than once but under ten times. The chain carries TRBV5-6 and TRBJ2-7, with 8 bases lining up with TRBD2. With V trimmed by 2 bases and J by 7 bases, 8 bases remained unmatched. Germline CDR1 SGHDT, CDR2 YYEEEE. The length of the CDR3 is 14 residues. The CDR3 here is CASSLTGGPEEQYF. The CDR3 coding sequence is TGTGCCAGCAGCTTAACGGGAGGGCCAGAAGAGCAGTACTTC.

This clonotype appeared a few times. The rearrangement uses TRBV12-3 or TRBV12-4 and TRBJ1-2, with 8 nucleotides matching TRBD1. The V gene end was trimmed by 4 bases and the J gene end by 4 bases; junction bases not matched to a gene: 11. The CDR3 totals 16 residues. The chain's CDR3 is CASSYGTGGRGYGYTF. CDR3 nucleotide sequence: TGTGCCAGCAGTTATGGGACAGGTGGGCGAGGCTATGGCTACACCTTC.

The chain recombines TRBV6-6 with TRBJ1-1; perhaps TRBD1 as D (6 bases). The V end lost 0 bases, the J end lost 5 bases, and 13 bases lay between the germline ends. CDR1 is MNHNY, CDR2 SVGAGI, per germline (reference sequence). CDR3 length: 15 amino acids. The CDR3 reads CASSYSRGAYTEAFF. DNA for the CDR3: TGTGCCAGCAGTTACTCTCGGGGGGCGTATACTGAAGCTTTCTTT.

A note on this clonotype: This may come from a read error, since a much larger clone is one base off. The rearrangement uses TRBV7-6 and TRBJ2-7, with 9 bases aligning to TRBD2. Germline CDR1 and CDR2: SGHVS and FNYEAQ. Trimming removed 1 base from V and 7 bases from J; junction bases left unmatched: 8. This CDR3 has 15 amino acids. The chain's CDR3 is CASSLESSGIYEQYF. In nucleotides, the CDR3 is TGTGCCAGCAGCTTAGAGTCTAGCGGGATCTATGAGCAGTACTTC.

The chain links TRBV20-1 to TRBJ2-3; tentative D call: TRBD2 (5 bases). Trimming took 8 bases from V and 0 from J, leaving 12 bases between them. CDR1 DFQATT and CDR2 SNEGSKA come from the germline V gene (reference sequence). The CDR3 is 13 amino acids. The CDR3 DNA reads as TGCAGTACCCGGACGGGAAGCACAGATACGCAGTATTTT. This gives the protein CSTRTGSTDTQYF.

CDR3 residues: CASSLPRGDGKGELFF. CDR3 in DNA: TGTGCCAGCAGTTTACCTCGGGGGGACGGGAAGGGGGAGCTGTTTTTT. The V and J genes are TRBV12-3 or TRBV12-4 and TRBJ2-2; the match to TRBD2 covers 7 bases. The CDR3 is made up of 16 amino acids. The junction had 11 bases not matched to a gene; V was cut back by 2 bases and J by 8 bases.

The V and J genes are TRBV3-1 and TRBJ2-7; 9 nucleotides match TRBD2. Trimming took 5 bases from V and 3 from J; bases not matched to a gene: 8. Looked up from germline, CDR1 is LGHDT and CDR2 is YNNKEL (reference sequence). This CDR3 is 15 amino acids long. CDR3 nucleotide sequence: TGTGCCAGCAGCAGTAGCGGGAGTGGGCACTACGAGCAGTACTTC. Its protein product is CASSSSGSGHYEQYF.

This clonotype occurred many times. The chain employs TRBV5-1 and TRBJ2-3; no clear D gene. The germline V gene encodes CDR1 SGHRS and CDR2 YFSETQ. The CDR3 has 15 amino acids. Trimming stripped 1 base from V and 2 bases from J, with 11 bases between. The CDR3 DNA sequence: TGCGCCAGCAGCTTGTCCTCGGGTGTCACAGATACGCAGTATTTT. It codes for CASSLSSGVTDTQYF.